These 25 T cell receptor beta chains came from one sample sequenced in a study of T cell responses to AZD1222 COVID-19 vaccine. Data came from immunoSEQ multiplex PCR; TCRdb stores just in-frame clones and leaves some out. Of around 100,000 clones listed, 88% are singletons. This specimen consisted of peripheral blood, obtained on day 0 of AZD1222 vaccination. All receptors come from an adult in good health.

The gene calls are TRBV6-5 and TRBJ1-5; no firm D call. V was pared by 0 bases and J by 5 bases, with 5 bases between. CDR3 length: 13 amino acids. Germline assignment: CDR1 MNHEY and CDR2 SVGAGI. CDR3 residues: CASSYSDDQPQHF. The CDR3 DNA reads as TGTGCCAGCAGTTACTCTGACGATCAGCCCCAGCATTTT.

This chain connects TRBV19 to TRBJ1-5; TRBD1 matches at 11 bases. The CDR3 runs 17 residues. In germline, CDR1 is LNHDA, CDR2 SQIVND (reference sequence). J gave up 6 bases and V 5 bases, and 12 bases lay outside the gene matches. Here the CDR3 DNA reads TGTGCCAGTAGTTTTCCACCGGACAGGGGGCTTGGTCAGCCCCAGCATTTT. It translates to CASSFPPDRGLGQPQHF.

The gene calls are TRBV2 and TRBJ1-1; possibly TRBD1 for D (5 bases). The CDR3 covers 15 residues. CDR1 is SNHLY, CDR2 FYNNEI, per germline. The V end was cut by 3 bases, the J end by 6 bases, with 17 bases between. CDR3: CASSEQGIEGAEAFF. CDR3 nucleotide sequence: TGTGCCAGCAGTGAGCAGGGTATTGAGGGCGCTGAAGCTTTCTTT.

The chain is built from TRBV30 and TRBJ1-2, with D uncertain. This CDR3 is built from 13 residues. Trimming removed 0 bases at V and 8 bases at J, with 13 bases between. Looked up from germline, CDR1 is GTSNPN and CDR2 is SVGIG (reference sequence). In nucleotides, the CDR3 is TGTGCCTGGAGTGTACCAGTGCCAAGGGGCTACACCTTC. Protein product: CAWSVPVPRGYTF.

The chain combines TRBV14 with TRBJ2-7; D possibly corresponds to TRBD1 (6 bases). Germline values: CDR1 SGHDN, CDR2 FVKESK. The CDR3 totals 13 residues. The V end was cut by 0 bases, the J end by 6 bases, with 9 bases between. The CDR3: CASSQDPGVEQYF. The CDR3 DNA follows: TGTGCCAGCAGCCAAGACCCAGGGGTCGAGCAGTACTTC.

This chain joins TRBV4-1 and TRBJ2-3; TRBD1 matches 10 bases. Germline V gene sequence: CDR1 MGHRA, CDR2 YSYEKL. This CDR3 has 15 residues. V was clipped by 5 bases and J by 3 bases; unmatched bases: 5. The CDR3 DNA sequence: TGCGCCAGCAGCAAAGGGACAGGGGTTACAGATACGCAGTATTTT. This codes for CASSKGTGVTDTQYF.

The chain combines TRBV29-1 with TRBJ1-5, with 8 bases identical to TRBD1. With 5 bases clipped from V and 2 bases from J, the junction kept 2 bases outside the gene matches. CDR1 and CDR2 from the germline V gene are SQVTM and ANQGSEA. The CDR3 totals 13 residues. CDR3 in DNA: TGCAGCGTTACAGGGGGGCGCAATCAGCCCCAGCATTTT. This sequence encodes CSVTGGRNQPQHF.

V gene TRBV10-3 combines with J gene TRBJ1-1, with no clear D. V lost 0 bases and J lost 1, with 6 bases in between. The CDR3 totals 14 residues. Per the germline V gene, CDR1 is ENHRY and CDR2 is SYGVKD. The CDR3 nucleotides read TGTGCCATCAGTGAGTCGATTAGGAACACTGAAGCTTTCTTT. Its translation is CAISESIRNTEAFF.

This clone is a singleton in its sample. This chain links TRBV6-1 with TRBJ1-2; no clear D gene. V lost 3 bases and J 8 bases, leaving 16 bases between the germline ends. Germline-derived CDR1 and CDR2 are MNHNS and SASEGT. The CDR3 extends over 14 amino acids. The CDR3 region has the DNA TGTGCCAGCAGTGACGACCCTAGCGGAAGAGGCTACACCTTC. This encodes CASSDDPSGRGYTF.

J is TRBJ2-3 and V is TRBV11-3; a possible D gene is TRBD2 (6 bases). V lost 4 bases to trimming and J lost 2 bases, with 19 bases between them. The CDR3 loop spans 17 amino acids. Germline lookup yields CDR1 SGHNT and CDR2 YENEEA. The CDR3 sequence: CASSSVARAGPTDTQYF. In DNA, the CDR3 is TGTGCCAGCAGCTCTGTGGCCCGGGCGGGACCCACAGATACGCAGTATTTT.

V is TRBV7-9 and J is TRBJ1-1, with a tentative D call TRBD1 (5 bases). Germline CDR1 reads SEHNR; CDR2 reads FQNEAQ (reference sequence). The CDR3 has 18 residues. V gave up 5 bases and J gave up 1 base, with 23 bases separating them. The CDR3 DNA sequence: TGTGCCAGCAGCCCGACAGCTTTGTCTCCCCGGACGAACACTGAAGCTTTCTTT. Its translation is CASSPTALSPRTNTEAFF.

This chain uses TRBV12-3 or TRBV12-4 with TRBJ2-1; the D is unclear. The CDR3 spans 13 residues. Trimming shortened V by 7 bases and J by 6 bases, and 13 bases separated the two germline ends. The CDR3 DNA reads TGTGCCAGCACCCCACCCAGTATCAATGAGCAGTTCTTC. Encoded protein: CASTPPSINEQFF.

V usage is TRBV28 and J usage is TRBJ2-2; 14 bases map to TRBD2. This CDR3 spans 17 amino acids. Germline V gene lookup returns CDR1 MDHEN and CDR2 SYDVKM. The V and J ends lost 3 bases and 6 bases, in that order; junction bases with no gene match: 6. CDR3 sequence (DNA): TGTGCCAGCAGTTTTGGGACTAGCGGGAGAGGGTCCGGGGAGCTGTTTTTT. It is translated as CASSFGTSGRGSGELFF.

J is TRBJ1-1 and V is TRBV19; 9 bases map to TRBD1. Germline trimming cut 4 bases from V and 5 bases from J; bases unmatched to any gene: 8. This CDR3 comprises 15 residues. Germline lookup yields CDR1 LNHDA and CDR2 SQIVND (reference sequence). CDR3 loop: CASSRRGQGWTEAFF. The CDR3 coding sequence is TGTGCCAGTAGTAGACGGGGACAGGGTTGGACTGAAGCTTTCTTT.

The CDR3 reads CASSPPSGGYLNGYTF. The DNA for the CDR3 is TGTGCCAGCAGCCCTCCGTCAGGGGGCTACCTGAATGGCTACACCTTC. V is TRBV28 and J is TRBJ1-2, with 8 bases identical to TRBD1. The trim removed 6 bases at V and 6 bases at J, leaving 15 bases unmatched. The germline gives CDR1 MDHEN, CDR2 SYDVKM. The CDR3 is made up of 16 amino acids.

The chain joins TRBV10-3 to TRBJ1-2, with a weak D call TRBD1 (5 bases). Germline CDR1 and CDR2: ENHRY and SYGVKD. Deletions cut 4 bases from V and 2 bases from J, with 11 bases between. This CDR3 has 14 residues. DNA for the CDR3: TGTGCCATCAGTGGGGACTCAAACAACTATGGCTACACCTTC. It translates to CAISGDSNNYGYTF.

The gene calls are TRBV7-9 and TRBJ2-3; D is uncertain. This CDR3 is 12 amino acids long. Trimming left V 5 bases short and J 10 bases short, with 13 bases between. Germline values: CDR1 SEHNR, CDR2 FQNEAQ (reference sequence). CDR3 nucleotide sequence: TGTGCCAGCAGCCCATCCGGGTACGCGCAGTATTTT. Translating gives CASSPSGYAQYF.

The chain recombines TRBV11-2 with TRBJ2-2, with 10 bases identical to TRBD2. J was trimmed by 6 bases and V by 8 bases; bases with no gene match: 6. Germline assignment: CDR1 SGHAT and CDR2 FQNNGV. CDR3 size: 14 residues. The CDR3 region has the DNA TGTGCCAGCGGGTTAGCGGGAGGCGCCGGGGAGCTGTTTTTT. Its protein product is CASGLAGGAGELFF.

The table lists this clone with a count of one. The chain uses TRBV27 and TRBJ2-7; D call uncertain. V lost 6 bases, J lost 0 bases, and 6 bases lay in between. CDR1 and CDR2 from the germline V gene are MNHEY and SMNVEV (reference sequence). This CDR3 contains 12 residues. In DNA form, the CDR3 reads TGTGCCAGCAGCTCTAGCTCCTACGAGCAGTACTTC. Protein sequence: CASSSSSYEQYF.

The CDR3 nucleotides are TGTGCCAGCAGCCAAGTCGGTCAGGGGGACTACGAGCAGTACTTC. Protein sequence: CASSQVGQGDYEQYF. The V call is TRBV3-1 (or the pseudogene TRBV3-2), the J call TRBJ2-7; TRBD1 matches at 7 bases. This CDR3 has 15 amino acids. Germline CDR1 reads LGHDT; CDR2 reads YNNKEL (reference sequence). The J segment lost 3 bases and the V segment lost 1 base, leaving 6 bases of the junction unmatched.

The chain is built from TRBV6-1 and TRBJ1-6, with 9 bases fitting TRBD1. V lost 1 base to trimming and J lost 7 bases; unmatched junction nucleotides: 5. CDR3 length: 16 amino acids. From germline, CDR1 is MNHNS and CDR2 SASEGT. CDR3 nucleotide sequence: TGTGCCAGCAGTGAAGGCCGGGACAGGGCGAATTCACCCCTCCACTTT. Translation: CASSEGRDRANSPLHF.

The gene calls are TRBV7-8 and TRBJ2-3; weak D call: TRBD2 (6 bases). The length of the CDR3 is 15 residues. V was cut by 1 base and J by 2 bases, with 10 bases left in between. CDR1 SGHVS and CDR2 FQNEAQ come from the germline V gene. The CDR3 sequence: CASSLEAGLTDTQYF. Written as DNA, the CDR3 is TGTGCCAGCAGCTTAGAGGCGGGACTCACAGATACGCAGTATTTT.

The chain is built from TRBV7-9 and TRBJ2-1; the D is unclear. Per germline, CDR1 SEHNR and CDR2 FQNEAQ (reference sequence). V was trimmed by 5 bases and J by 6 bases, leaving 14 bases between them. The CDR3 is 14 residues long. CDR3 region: CASSRKTGINEQFF. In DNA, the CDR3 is TGTGCCAGCAGCCGGAAGACGGGCATCAATGAGCAGTTCTTC.

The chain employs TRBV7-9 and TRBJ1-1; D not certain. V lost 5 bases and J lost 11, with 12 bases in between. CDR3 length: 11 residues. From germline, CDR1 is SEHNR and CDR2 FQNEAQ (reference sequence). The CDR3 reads CASSVGLWAFF. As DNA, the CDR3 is TGTGCCAGCAGCGTGGGATTGTGGGCTTTCTTT.

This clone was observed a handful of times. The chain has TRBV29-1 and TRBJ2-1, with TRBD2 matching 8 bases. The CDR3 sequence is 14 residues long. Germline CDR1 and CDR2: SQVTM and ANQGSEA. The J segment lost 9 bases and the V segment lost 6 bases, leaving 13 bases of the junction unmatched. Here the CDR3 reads CSVETSVTTGEQFF. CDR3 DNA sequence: TGCAGCGTGGAGACTAGCGTTACTACTGGTGAGCAGTTCTTC.